Sequencing of this T cell receptor (beta chain) was carried out in a study of T-cell memory formation after mild COVID-19. Barcoded TCR alpha and TCR beta cDNA libraries with UMIs came from 5'RACE using constant-segment primers. Each CDR3 protein gets one entry after TCRdb re-called the 5' RACE reads with MiXCR. The sample shows hundreds of thousands of distinct CDR3 sequences, about 13% of them seen only once. The CDR3 spans 12 residues. The V gene's germline CDR1 is DFQATT and CDR2 SNEGSKA (reference sequence). V lost 0 bases and J 8 bases, leaving 7 bases between the germline ends. The origin of this receptor is a young man who had mild COVID-19 (a few samples of this study predate the infection). Cell type and time point are not known. The specimen sequenced was PBMCs or a T cell subset sorted from them (not recorded which). This chain connects TRBV20-1 to TRBJ1-4; no firm D call. The CDR3 region has the DNA TGCAGTGCTAGAGATTCCCCCGAAAAACTGTTTTTT. Protein: CSARDSPEKLFF.